Here is one T cell receptor beta chain with its context. Its specificity is not known. This CDR3 spans 15 amino acids. The V gene end was trimmed by 5 bases and the J gene end by 1 base; junction bases not matched to a gene: 4. CDR1 and CDR2 from the germline V gene are SGHTA and FQGNSA. The sample comes from a study of T-cell reconstitution after alpha-beta-depleted transplantation in children. The study's findings and limits: From newly produced T cells came most of the T-cell counts and diversity one year after transplant. Expanded graft clones numbering several hundred reportedly gave rise to alpha-beta T cells about two months after transplant.

A library of TCRbeta sequences, prepared with unique molecular identifiers, was generated. TCRdb reanalysed the PCR reads using MiXCR and keeps one entry per CDR3 protein. The repertoire consists of about 980,000 distinct CDR3 sequences, with around 30% occurring once and the leading ten covering about 28%. The receptor was isolated from a boy younger than two who had a stem cell transplant for SCID, so the T cells may come from the graft donor. The sequences come from PBMCs, mostly from graft donor cells, collected 360 days after TCRalphabeta/CD19-depleted stem cell transplant. The chain couples TRBV7-2 to TRBJ1-4; TRBD1 agrees at 7 bases. The CDR3 region is CASSIYRGTNEKLFF. The DNA for the CDR3 is TGTGCCAGCAGCATTTACAGGGGAACTAATGAAAAACTGTTTTTT.